Listed here are 5 T cell receptor beta chains from one sample, sequenced in a study of T cells in Graves' hyperthyroidism and ophthalmopathy (dated by TCRdb to the late 2010s). Library creation used multiplex PCR. Instrument on record: Illumina HiSeq 2000. The TCR beta CDR3 regions were amplified from the RNA transcripts. For the first round of RT-PCR on the TCR CDR3, the HTBI primer set was used together with the Qiagen OneStep RT-PCR kit. TCRdb applied fastp at Q25 and MiXCR to the public reads, then kept only in-frame beta chains. Entries that share a CDR3 protein sequence are merged under the most common genes and DNA. Here the sample has about 720,000 distinct CDR3 sequences; over 15% occur a single time. Jointly, the top ten make up 8.4% of the sample. Sequences were obtained from blood. The receptors come from a man aged 18 to 35 with Graves' hyperthyroidism.

The chain has TRBV9 and TRBJ1-1, with D possibly TRBD1 on 5 matching bases. V lost 4 bases and J 0 bases, leaving 13 bases between the germline ends. The CDR3 has 15 amino acids. The V gene's germline CDR1 is SGDLS and CDR2 YYNGEE. Here the CDR3 DNA reads TGTGCCAGCAGCCCCAGGGCAGTAATGAACACTGAAGCTTTCTTT. Its protein is CASSPRAVMNTEAFF.

This clonotype appeared many times. The chain links TRBV5-1 to TRBJ1-1, with D hard to call. The germline gives CDR1 SGHRS, CDR2 YFSETQ. The V gene lost 4 bases and the J gene lost 1 base, with 8 bases spanning the gap. The CDR3 consists of 13 residues. The CDR3 loop is CASSPAANTEAFF. DNA of the CDR3: TGCGCCAGCAGCCCTGCTGCGAACACTGAAGCTTTCTTT.

The chain links TRBV3-1 to TRBJ1-4; maybe TRBD1 (5 bases). V lost 1 base and J 10 bases, leaving 10 bases between the germline ends. Germline lookup yields CDR1 LGHDT and CDR2 YNNKEL (reference sequence). The CDR3 length is 13 residues. The CDR3 nucleotides are TGTGCCAGCAGCCAAGGGACATCCGGAAAACTGTTTTTT. This gives the protein CASSQGTSGKLFF.

The chain recombines TRBV6-1 with TRBJ1-3, with TRBD1 as a possible D gene (5 bases). V was trimmed by 2 bases and J by 0 bases, leaving 14 bases between them. CDR1 MNHNS and CDR2 SASEGT come from the germline V gene. The CDR3 loop spans 17 amino acids. The CDR3 DNA is TGTGCCAGCAGTGAACTTTGGGGGACGTCCTCTGGAAACACCATATATTTT. Protein sequence: CASSELWGTSSGNTIYF.

This chain links TRBV9 with TRBJ2-2; D gene ambiguous. The CDR3 loop spans 16 amino acids. V was cut by 0 bases and J by 0 bases, with 9 bases left in between. Germline lookup yields CDR1 SGDLS and CDR2 YYNGEE. The CDR3 DNA reads TGTGCCAGCAGCGTAGATCCCTCCGCGAACACCGGGGAGCTGTTTTTT. As protein: CASSVDPSANTGELFF.